This TCR beta chain originates from a study of cytomegalovirus exposure and HLA in healthy donors. PCR used 60 Vbeta primers and 13 Jbeta primers. The method was immunoSEQ multiplex PCR; TCRdb's version includes in-frame clones alone and lacks a portion of them. The profile shows 130,000 or so clones, approximately 80% of them singletons. From germline, CDR1 is SNHLY and CDR2 FYNNEI. CDR3 length: 14 residues. The chain combines TRBV2 with TRBJ2-5; the D gene is possibly TRBD2 (6 bases). The DNA end favors TRBJ2-7, so the J call may be wrong. This clonotype was obtained from a woman aged 60 to 75 in good health and CMV-seronegative. Specimen: PBMCs. The DNA for the CDR3 is TGTGCCAGCAGGGACCGGGACTTCTCCTACGAGCAGTACTTC. This gives the protein CASRDRDFSYEQYF.